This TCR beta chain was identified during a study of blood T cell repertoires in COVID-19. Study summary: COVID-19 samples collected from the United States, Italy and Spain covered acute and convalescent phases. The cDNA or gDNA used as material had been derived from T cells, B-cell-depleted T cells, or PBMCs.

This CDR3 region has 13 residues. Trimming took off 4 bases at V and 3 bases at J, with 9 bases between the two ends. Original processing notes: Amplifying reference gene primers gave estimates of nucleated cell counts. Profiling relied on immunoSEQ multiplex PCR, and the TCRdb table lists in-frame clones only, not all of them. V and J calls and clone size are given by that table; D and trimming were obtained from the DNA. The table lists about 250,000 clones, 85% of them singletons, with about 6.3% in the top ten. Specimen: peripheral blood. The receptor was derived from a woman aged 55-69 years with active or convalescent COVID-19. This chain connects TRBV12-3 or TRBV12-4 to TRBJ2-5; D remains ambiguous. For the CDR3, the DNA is TGTGCCAGCAGTTGGGCTGGCAAAGAGACCCAGTACTTC. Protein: CASSWAGKETQYF.